This record covers a single TCR beta chain. This record comes from a study of regulatory T cells in long-lasting Graves disease. Trimming stripped 5 bases from V and 2 bases from J, with 10 bases between. Germline CDR1 SGHRS, CDR2 YFSETQ. The CDR3 is 13 amino acids. The time point was: persistent/refractory GD, antithyroid drugs over 5 years with positive TRAb. Preparation of the TCR library used RNA extracted from PBMCs. Library construction for TCR beta used iRepertoire HTBI primers and Arm-PCR of CDR3 regions. TCRdb redid the calling of the multiplex PCR reads with MiXCR, one entry per CDR3 protein. Of some 280,000 distinct CDR3 sequences listed, 22% are singletons.

V gene TRBV5-1 combines with J gene TRBJ1-1; D might be TRBD1 (6 bases). The receptor comes from a female donor with Graves disease. The sample in question was peripheral blood mononuclear cells (PBMCs), obtained when the disease was refractory, from a patient treated with antithyroid drugs. CDR3 coding DNA: TGCGCCAGCAGACAGGGAGCTAACACTGAAGCTTTCTTT. As protein: CASRQGANTEAFF.